Listed below are T cell receptor beta chains from one sample, sequenced in a study of blood T cells in healthy people across ages. Via MiXCR, TCRdb re-called the 5' RACE reads, giving one row per CDR3 protein. The data contain 380,000 or so distinct CDR3 sequences, about 49% of them singletons. The sequenced material came from blood. Every receptor here comes from a man in his 60s in good health. CDR3s include the opening cysteine and the closing phenylalanine or tryptophan. Rows give clone size only sometimes, using once, few, many, or a class for an expanded clone.

v_gene: TRBV15; j_gene: TRBJ2-5; abundance: .; CDR3aa: CATSRENVAGFKETQYF
v_gene: TRBV10-3; j_gene: .; abundance: .; CDR3aa: CAVLGGSSYEQYF
v_gene: TRBV7-2; j_gene: TRBJ2-3; abundance: few; CDR3aa: CASSLASGAGTDTQYF
v_gene: TRBV7-2; j_gene: TRBJ2-3; abundance: few; CDR3aa: CASSLLPGLGTDTQYF
v_gene: TRBV20-1; j_gene: TRBJ2-7; abundance: .; CDR3aa: CSARAPPSSYEQYF
v_gene: TRBV20-1; j_gene: TRBJ2-3; abundance: .; CDR3aa: CSARGPCGGTDTQYF
v_gene: TRBV6-2/TRBV6-3; j_gene: TRBJ2-5; abundance: .; CDR3aa: CASRPDGGLQETQYF
v_gene: TRBV10-3; j_gene: TRBJ2-7; abundance: few; CDR3aa: CAISESVAGELGSYEQYF
v_gene: TRBV20-1; j_gene: TRBJ2-7; abundance: .; CDR3aa: CSARRGQFSYEQYF
v_gene: TRBV4-2; j_gene: TRBJ2-7; abundance: few; CDR3aa: CASSQGHSGVNEQYF
v_gene: TRBV6-5; j_gene: TRBJ2-3; abundance: once; CDR3aa: CASSYSMYKPSTDTQYF
v_gene: TRBV2; j_gene: TRBJ1-4; abundance: .; CDR3aa: CASSEGVAREKLFF
v_gene: TRBV9; j_gene: TRBJ1-2; abundance: .; CDR3aa: CASRRGNTYGYTF
v_gene: TRBV23-1; j_gene: TRBJ2-7; abundance: .; CDR3aa: CASIPTPLSYEQYF
v_gene: TRBV5-1; j_gene: TRBJ2-1; abundance: .; CDR3aa: CASSLAGTSGTNEQFF
v_gene: TRBV7-2; j_gene: TRBJ2-3; abundance: .; CDR3aa: CATSRGGTDTQYF
v_gene: TRBV3-1; j_gene: TRBJ2-1; abundance: .; CDR3aa: CASSQRSSYNEQFF
v_gene: TRBV27; j_gene: TRBJ2-7; abundance: .; CDR3aa: CASSFSGASIGYEQYF
v_gene: TRBV24-1; j_gene: TRBJ2-5; abundance: .; CDR3aa: CATSDPHRVGQETQYF
v_gene: TRBV29-1; j_gene: TRBJ2-5; abundance: many; CDR3aa: CSVPGPHRETQYF
v_gene: TRBV4-2; j_gene: TRBJ2-2; abundance: many; CDR3aa: CASSPNPGTNTGELFF
v_gene: TRBV30; j_gene: TRBJ2-4; abundance: .; CDR3aa: CAWSVQGNGIQYF
v_gene: TRBV12-3/TRBV12-4; j_gene: TRBJ2-7; abundance: .; CDR3aa: CASSLMGLAEYEQYF
v_gene: TRBV14; j_gene: TRBJ2-7; abundance: .; CDR3aa: CASSQDRRRGDYEQYF
v_gene: TRBV20-1; j_gene: TRBJ2-7; abundance: many; CDR3aa: CSARVGSSYEQYF
v_gene: TRBV5-1; j_gene: TRBJ1-6; abundance: .; CDR3aa: CASSRTSGDSSPLHF
v_gene: TRBV20-1; j_gene: TRBJ1-1; abundance: few; CDR3aa: CSARVGGEAFF
v_gene: TRBV12-3/TRBV12-4; j_gene: .; abundance: few; CDR3aa: CASSLSQKDEQYF
v_gene: TRBV5-5; j_gene: TRBJ2-4; abundance: .; CDR3aa: CASSSDGVAKNIQYF
v_gene: TRBV5-5; j_gene: TRBJ2-1; abundance: .; CDR3aa: CASSLYLSGGARFF
v_gene: TRBV6-2/TRBV6-3; j_gene: TRBJ2-7; abundance: few; CDR3aa: CASSLHVPSSYEQYF
v_gene: TRBV4-1; j_gene: TRBJ1-2; abundance: .; CDR3aa: CASSQDGGMANYGYTF
v_gene: TRBV20-1; j_gene: .; abundance: .; CDR3aa: CSAPRTVEETQYF
v_gene: TRBV28; j_gene: TRBJ2-7; abundance: .; CDR3aa: CASSTMIGGGGVYEQYF
v_gene: TRBV3-1; j_gene: TRBJ1-4; abundance: .; CDR3aa: CASSQEIQRGNEKLFF
v_gene: TRBV14; j_gene: TRBJ1-2; abundance: .; CDR3aa: CASSQETGVVDYTF
v_gene: TRBV6-2/TRBV6-3; j_gene: TRBJ2-7; abundance: .; CDR3aa: CASSHQGRASYEQYF
v_gene: TRBV30; j_gene: TRBJ1-2; abundance: .; CDR3aa: CAWSLGINHGYTF
v_gene: TRBV29-1; j_gene: TRBJ2-1; abundance: few; CDR3aa: CSMGLAVRAEQFF
v_gene: TRBV20-1; j_gene: TRBJ2-3; abundance: .; CDR3aa: CSAGDPLKPEDTQYF
v_gene: TRBV7-6; j_gene: TRBJ1-1; abundance: .; CDR3aa: CASSFDRSSYTEAFF
v_gene: TRBV7-2; j_gene: TRBJ1-5; abundance: .; CDR3aa: CASSPDSKSNQPQHF
v_gene: TRBV9; j_gene: TRBJ2-7; abundance: .; CDR3aa: CASNRQHNEQYF
v_gene: TRBV20-1; j_gene: TRBJ2-1; abundance: .; CDR3aa: CSAAQGIGEQFF
v_gene: TRBV29-1; j_gene: TRBJ2-7; abundance: few; CDR3aa: CSVLDISTGEQYF
v_gene: TRBV6-5; j_gene: TRBJ1-2; abundance: few; CDR3aa: CASGGPTAYGYTF
v_gene: TRBV27; j_gene: TRBJ2-7; abundance: .; CDR3aa: CASSLVGGGLYEQYF
v_gene: TRBV20-1; j_gene: TRBJ2-1; abundance: few; CDR3aa: CSADRLAGVRNEQFF
v_gene: TRBV18; j_gene: TRBJ2-3; abundance: .; CDR3aa: CASSRQPTDTQYF
v_gene: TRBV2; j_gene: .; abundance: once; CDR3aa: CASIGTSGGARNYEQYF